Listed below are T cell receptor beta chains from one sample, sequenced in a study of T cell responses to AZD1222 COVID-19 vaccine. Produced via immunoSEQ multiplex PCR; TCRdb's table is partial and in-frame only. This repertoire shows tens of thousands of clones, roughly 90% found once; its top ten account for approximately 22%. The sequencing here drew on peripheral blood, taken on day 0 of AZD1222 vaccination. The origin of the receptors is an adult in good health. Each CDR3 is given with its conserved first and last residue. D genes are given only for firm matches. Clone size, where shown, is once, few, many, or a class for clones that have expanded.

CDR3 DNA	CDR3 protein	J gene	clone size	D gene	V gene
TGTGCCAGCAGCACCCCCGACAGGGGGCTTAGAGAGACCCAGTACTTC	CASSTPDRGLRETQYF	TRBJ2-5	-	TRBD1	TRBV7-9
TGTGCCAGCAGTGAAGGCAGAAACTATGGCTACACCTTC	CASSEGRNYGYTF	TRBJ1-2	-	-	TRBV2
TGCGCCAGCAGCTCCCGACAGCTGAATTCACCCCTCCACTTT	CASSSRQLNSPLHF	TRBJ1-6	-	-	TRBV5-1
TGTGCCAGCTACCGGACCCCTATGAACACTGAAGCTTTCTTT	CASYRTPMNTEAFF	TRBJ1-1	-	-	TRBV5-8
TGTGCCAGCAGCCAAGGGCGGTATGGCTACACCTTC	CASSQGRYGYTF	TRBJ1-2	-	-	TRBV14
TGCAGTGCTAAAGAGACCGGGGAGCTGTTTTTT	CSAKETGELFF	TRBJ2-2	-	-	TRBV20-1
TGTGCCACCAGTGATCCCCCCGGGGAGCTGTTTTTT	CATSDPPGELFF	TRBJ2-2	-	-	TRBV24-1
TGTGCCAGCAGTCTCCCGGCAGGGGGGTCTAATGAAAAACTGTTTTTT	CASSLPAGGSNEKLFF	TRBJ1-4	once	TRBD1	TRBV28
TGTGCCAGCAGTGAGGGGGCCAGCTCCTATAATTCACCCCTCCACTTT	CASSEGASSYNSPLHF	TRBJ1-6	-	-	TRBV2
TGTGCCAGCAGTTACCAGGGGGCCAGCTATGGCTACACCTTC	CASSYQGASYGYTF	TRBJ1-2	-	TRBD1	TRBV6-2/TRBV6-3